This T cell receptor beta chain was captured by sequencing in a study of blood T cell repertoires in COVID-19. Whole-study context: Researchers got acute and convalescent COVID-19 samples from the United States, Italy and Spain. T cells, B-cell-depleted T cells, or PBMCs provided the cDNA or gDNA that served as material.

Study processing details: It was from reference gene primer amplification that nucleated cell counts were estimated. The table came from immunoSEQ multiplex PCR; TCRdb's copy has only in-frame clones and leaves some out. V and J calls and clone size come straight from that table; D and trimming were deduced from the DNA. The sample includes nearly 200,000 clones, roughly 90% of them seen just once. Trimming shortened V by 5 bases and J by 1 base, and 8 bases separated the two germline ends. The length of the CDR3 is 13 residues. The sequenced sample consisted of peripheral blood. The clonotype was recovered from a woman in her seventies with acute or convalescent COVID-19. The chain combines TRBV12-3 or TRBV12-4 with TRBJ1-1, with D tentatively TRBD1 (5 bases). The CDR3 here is CASSIGQNTEAFF. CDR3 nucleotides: TGTGCCAGCAGTATCGGACAGAACACTGAAGCTTTCTTT.